The T cell receptor beta chain under discussion was sequenced for a study of T cell responses to AZD1222 COVID-19 vaccine (dated by TCRdb to 2020 to 2022). Study-level background: AZD1222 recipients given second doses at about 4 weeks or at about 12 weeks were pooled, since spike-specific TCR depth and breadth were not found to differ between the two schedules. TCR sequencing was performed for roughly 250 trial participants, of whom some 200 were given two doses of AZD1222 and approximately 25 were given two doses of MenACWY control vaccine. Enrollment into the trials was organized by age into subgroups of 18-55, 56-69 and 70-plus years, and those subgroups contained approximately 160, 26 and 62 TCR-sequenced participants, respectively. Study-wide conclusions, independent of this receptor: Conclusions about previously exposed vaccinees are limited because only six or seven AZD1222 recipients were SARS-CoV-2 seropositive at baseline. Reportedly, almost half of the unique spike-specific TCRs recognized epitopes lying outside the regions that are mutated in the B.1.351 and B.1.1.7 variants. Participants were mostly white British and included more females than males, and it was suggested by the authors that clonal diversity may have been underestimated. Vaccine-associated CD4 TCRs spanned the whole spike protein, with dominant responses in regions 160-218 and 743-854. After two AZD1222 doses, spike-specific TCR breadth and depth were significantly higher than at day 0 and than in MenACWY recipients. In the small 56-69-year group, the increase in depth fell short of significance, most likely because of low power. No day 14 peak-response samples were available, so repertoires were characterized only after the peak T cell response.

The time point label here, explained by the study, means: baseline before first vaccination. Vaccinee samples came from UK trials COV001 and COV002, including a single-blind randomized controlled phase 2/3 trial of AZD1222 (ChAdOx1 nCoV-19) in healthy adults. Trial participant PBMC samples were collected at day 0 and day 28 after the second dose for TCRbeta chain sequencing. V gives up 3 bases and J gives up 6 bases, and the segment between their germline ends measures 18 bases. From the germline V gene (reference sequence), CDR1 is LNHDA and CDR2 is SQIVND. The CDR3 holds 16 amino acids from the cysteine to the phenylalanine. Only the CDR3 DNA is retained, 48 bases long and in frame from the first base. The CDR3 regions of human TCRbeta chains were analyzed by immunosequencing. The study's own analysis went as follows. TCRs in the repertoires were compared against a reference library of SARS-CoV-2-specific TCRs that had been generated with the MIRA antigen-specificity platform. Breadth was defined as the fraction of unique TCRs that were SARS-CoV-2-associated, and depth was defined as the fraction of total T cells that were SARS-CoV-2-associated. Using the MIRA data, each spike-specific TCR was mapped to the spike region that the TCR reacts to and placed in a CD4 or CD8 class. Log10-transformed breadth and depth values were compared by one-way ANOVA with Sidak's multiple comparisons tests. TCRdb holds this immuneACCESS table with in-frame rearrangements only. Some clones are missing; in checked studies, unresolved V genes explain under half, and the rest has no known cause. That table gives V, J and clone size, and the DNA gave D and trimming. The sample table shows 160,000 or so clones, and about 89% are seen once. 1.5% to 2% of the sample is held by the ten biggest clonotypes.

This clone occurred a few times. Its antigen has not been determined. The sample holds no much larger clone one base away, and base qualities are not on file. The TCR originated in an adult in good health. The rearranged segments are TRBV19 and TRBJ1-5; no D gene call is confident. The sample consisted of peripheral blood, taken on day 0 of AZD1222 vaccination. The nucleotide sequence reads as follows: TGTGCCAGTAGTATTGGTTCGGGGAAGAGTGGTCAGCCCCAGCATTTT. This sequence encodes CASSIGSGKSGQPQHF.